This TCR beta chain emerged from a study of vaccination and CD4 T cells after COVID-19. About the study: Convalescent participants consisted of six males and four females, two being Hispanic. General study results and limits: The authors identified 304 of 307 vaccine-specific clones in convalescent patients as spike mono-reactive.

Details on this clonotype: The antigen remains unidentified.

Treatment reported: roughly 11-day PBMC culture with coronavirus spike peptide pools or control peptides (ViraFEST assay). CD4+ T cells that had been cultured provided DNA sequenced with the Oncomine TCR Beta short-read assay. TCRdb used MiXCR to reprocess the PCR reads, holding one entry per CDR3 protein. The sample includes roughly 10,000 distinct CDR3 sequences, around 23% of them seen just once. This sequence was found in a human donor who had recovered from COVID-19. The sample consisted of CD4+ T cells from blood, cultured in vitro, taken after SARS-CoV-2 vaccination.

The CDR3 loop is CASRVEGQTGYEQYF. As DNA, the CDR3 is TGTGCCAGCAGAGTGGAGGGGCAGACTGGCTACGAGCAGTACTTC. This sequence joins TRBV6-1 and TRBJ2-7, with D possibly matching TRBD2 (6 bases). Germline V gene data show CDR1 as MNHNS and CDR2 as SASEGT. Trimming cost V 6 bases and J 3 bases, with 18 bases left between them. The CDR3 sequence is 15 residues long.